The T cell receptor beta chain under discussion was sequenced for a study of blood T cell repertoires in COVID-19. This CDR3 spans 15 amino acids. CDR1 and CDR2 (germline): LNHNV, YYDKDF (reference sequence). Trimming cost V 3 bases and J 10 bases; bases outside gene matches: 7. Original methodology: For nucleated cells, counts were estimated from reference gene primer amplification. Profiling relied on immunoSEQ multiplex PCR, and the TCRdb table lists in-frame clones only, not all of them. V and J calls and clone size follow that table, whereas D and trimming were derived from the DNA. The sample includes around 120,000 clones, around nine tenths of them seen just once.

What was sequenced was PBMCs or T cells enriched from blood (not recorded which). The clonotype comes from a woman aged 45 to 65 who had recovered from COVID-19. The V call is TRBV15, the J call TRBJ1-6, with 9 bases fitting TRBD1. The CDR3 loop is CATSRGQGLRSPLHF. The CDR3 DNA sequence: TGTGCCACCAGCAGGGGACAGGGACTTAGGTCACCCCTCCACTTT.